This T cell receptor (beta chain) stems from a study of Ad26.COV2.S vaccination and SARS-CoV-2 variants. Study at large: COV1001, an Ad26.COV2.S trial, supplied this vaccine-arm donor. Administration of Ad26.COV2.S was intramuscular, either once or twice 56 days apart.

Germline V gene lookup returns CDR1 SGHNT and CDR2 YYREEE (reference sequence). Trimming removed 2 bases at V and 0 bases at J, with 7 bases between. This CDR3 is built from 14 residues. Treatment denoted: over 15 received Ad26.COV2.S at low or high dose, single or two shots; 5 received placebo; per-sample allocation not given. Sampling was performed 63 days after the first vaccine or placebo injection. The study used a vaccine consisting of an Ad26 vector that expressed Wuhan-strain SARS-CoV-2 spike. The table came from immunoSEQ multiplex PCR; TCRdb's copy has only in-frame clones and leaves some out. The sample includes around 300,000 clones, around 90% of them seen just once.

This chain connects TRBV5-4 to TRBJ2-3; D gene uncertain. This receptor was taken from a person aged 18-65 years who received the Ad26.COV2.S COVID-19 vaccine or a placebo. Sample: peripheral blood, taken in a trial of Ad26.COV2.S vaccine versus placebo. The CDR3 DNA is TGTGCCAGCAGCTTCCTGACTAGCACAGATACGCAGTATTTT. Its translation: CASSFLTSTDTQYF.